This TCR beta chain was found in a study of beta chain features in type 1 diabetes. Investigators reverse transcribed all isolated RNA, so they sequenced expressed TCRB transcripts. Clones were read by immunoSEQ multiplex PCR, and TCRdb kept only the in-frame ones, dropping some. The sample has 600,000 to 700,000 clones, 10% to 15% seen once. This clone was found a few times. What it binds is unknown. Germline trimming cut 3 bases from V and 9 bases from J; bases unmatched to any gene: 10. The CDR3 totals 15 residues. The germline V gene encodes CDR1 SGHTA and CDR2 FQGNSA. It was via CD45RO/CCR7/CD25/CD127/CD95/CD27 that CD4+ naive, central memory, regulatory and stem cell-like memory cells were sorted. Study-level points and caveats: PCR might preferentially amplify shorter templates, equally in patients and controls. Shorter TCRB CDR3s, moderately but significantly so, marked every one of the four CD4+ subsets in Type 1 diabetes patients.

The chain couples TRBV7-2 to TRBJ2-1; 8 nucleotides align to TRBD1. The sample taken for sequencing was naive CD4+ T cells from blood. The sequence was collected from a man aged 18-30 years with type 1 diabetes. The CDR3 spells CASSFVPGGQSEQFF. DNA for the CDR3: TGTGCCAGCAGCTTTGTCCCAGGGGGCCAGAGTGAGCAGTTCTTC.